Sequencing of this T cell receptor (beta chain) was carried out in a study of OX40 agonist ivuxolimab in advanced cancers. Across the study: The patients received ivuxolimab by intravenous route every 2 weeks at 0.01 to 10 mg/kg. General observations from the study: At 0.1-3.0 mg/kg, partial responders had clonal expansion among the lowest observed. Among some nonresponders, normalized T-cell clonal expansion was also low.

Autoimmune disease history or systemic immunosuppression was exclusionary. Generated by immunoSEQ multiplex PCR, the TCRdb table keeps only in-frame clones and is missing some. The sample contains tens of thousands of clones, around 90% of which appear only once. Of note for this clone: Its antigen remains unidentified. This sample also contains other DNA sequences that code for the same CDR3.

Sequences were derived from CD4+ or CD8+ T cells sorted from blood, sampled in a trial of the OX40 agonist ivuxolimab. The source of this sequence is an adult with an advanced solid tumor such as melanoma, head and neck, liver or kidney cancer.

The CDR3: CASRDSLNTEAFF. CDR3 in DNA: TGCGCCAGCAGGGACAGTTTGAACACTGAAGCTTTCTTT. The rearrangement links TRBV10-1 to TRBJ1-1, with a weak D call TRBD1 (6 bases). Germline CDR1 and CDR2: WNHNN and SYGVQD (reference sequence). V was cut by 6 bases and J by 0 bases, with 8 bases left in between. The CDR3 has 13 residues.